This TCR beta chain was sequenced in a study of T-cell reconstitution after alpha-beta-depleted transplantation in children. With V trimmed by 3 bases and J by 3 bases, 8 bases remained unmatched. From germline, CDR1 is SGHRS and CDR2 YFSETQ. This CDR3 comprises 15 residues. This clonotype was counted many times. Unique molecular identifiers tagged the TCRbeta library. TCRdb called the PCR reads again in MiXCR, with one record for every CDR3 protein. The table shows fewer than 120,000 distinct CDR3 sequences, with around a tenth occurring only once. The sample in question was PBMCs from the stem cell graft donor, obtained from the stem cell graft. This receptor was taken from a human donor who donated a stem cell graft to a child with acute lymphoblastic leukemia. This chain uses TRBV5-1 with TRBJ2-7; 8 bases are a match to TRBD1. The CDR3 region is CASSSWTGTLYEQYF. The CDR3 DNA sequence: TGCGCCAGCAGCTCATGGACAGGGACCCTCTACGAGCAGTACTTC.